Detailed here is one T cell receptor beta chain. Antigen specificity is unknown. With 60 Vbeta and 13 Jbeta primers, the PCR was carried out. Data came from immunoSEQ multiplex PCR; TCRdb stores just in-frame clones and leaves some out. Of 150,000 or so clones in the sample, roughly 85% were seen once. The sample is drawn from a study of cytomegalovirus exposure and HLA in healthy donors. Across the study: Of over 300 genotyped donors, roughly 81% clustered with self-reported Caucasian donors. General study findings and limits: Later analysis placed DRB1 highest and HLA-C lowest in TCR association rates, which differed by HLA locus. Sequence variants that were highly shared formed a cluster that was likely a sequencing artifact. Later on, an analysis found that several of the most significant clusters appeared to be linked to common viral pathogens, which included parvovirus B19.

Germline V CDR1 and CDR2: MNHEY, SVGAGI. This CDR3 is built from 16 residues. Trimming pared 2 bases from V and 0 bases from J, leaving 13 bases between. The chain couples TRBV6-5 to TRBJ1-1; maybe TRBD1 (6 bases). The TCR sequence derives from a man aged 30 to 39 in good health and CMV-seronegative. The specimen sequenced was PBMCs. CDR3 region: CASSYRPRTVNTEAFF. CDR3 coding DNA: TGTGCCAGCAGTTACAGGCCTAGGACAGTGAACACTGAAGCTTTCTTT.